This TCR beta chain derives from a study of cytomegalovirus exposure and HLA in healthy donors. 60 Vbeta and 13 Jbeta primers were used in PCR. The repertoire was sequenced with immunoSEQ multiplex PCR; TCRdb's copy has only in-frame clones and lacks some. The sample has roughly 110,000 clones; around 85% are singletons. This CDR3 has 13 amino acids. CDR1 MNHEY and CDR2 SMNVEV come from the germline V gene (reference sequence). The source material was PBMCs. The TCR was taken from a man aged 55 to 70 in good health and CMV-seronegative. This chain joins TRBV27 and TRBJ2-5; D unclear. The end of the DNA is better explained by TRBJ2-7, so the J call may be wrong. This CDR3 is CASSLTPSYEQYF. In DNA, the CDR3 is TGTGCCAGCAGTTTAACCCCCTCCTACGAGCAGTACTTC.